The next 23 T cell receptor beta chains were all read from a single sample in a study of T cells after yellow fever vaccination. TCRdb ran MiXCR on the 5' RACE reads and lists one entry per CDR3 protein. The sample yields some 420,000 distinct CDR3 sequences, roughly 20% seen once. The specimen comprised PBMCs, sampled before the yellow fever booster vaccination. The receptor source for this set is a man between 18 and 35 years old who received the YFV17D yellow fever vaccine.

The V and J genes are TRBV4-3 and TRBJ1-6; 10 bases align to TRBD1. The V gene end was trimmed by 0 bases and the J gene end by 10 bases; junction bases not matched to a gene: 6. This CDR3 is 16 amino acids long. Germline V gene lookup returns CDR1 LGHNA and CDR2 YSLEER. The CDR3 reads CASSQDPTGGRSPLHF. The CDR3 DNA follows: TGCGCCAGCAGCCAAGACCCGACAGGGGGCAGATCACCCCTCCACTTT.

The V gene is TRBV7-3, the J gene TRBJ1-1, with D perhaps TRBD1 (5 bases). This CDR3 is 16 amino acids long. The germline V gene has CDR1 SGHTA and CDR2 FQGTGA. Trimming cost V 5 bases and J 2 bases, with 18 bases left between them. As DNA, the CDR3 is TGTGCCAGCAGCCCCCGACAGAAGCTACCTAACACTGAAGCTTTCTTT. Amino acids: CASSPRQKLPNTEAFF.

This clonotype was seen a few times. CDR3 protein: CASSYVLEYNEQFF. The CDR3 DNA reads as TGTGCCAGCAGTTACGTCCTAGAATACAATGAGCAGTTCTTC. V gene TRBV6-2 or TRBV6-3 combines with J gene TRBJ2-1; no firm D call. CDR1 MNHEY and CDR2 SVGEGT come from the germline V gene. V gave up 2 bases and J gave up 4 bases, with 9 bases separating them. The CDR3 is made up of 14 amino acids.

The chain joins TRBV19 to TRBJ2-3; TRBD1 or TRBD2 may be the D gene (5 bases each). This CDR3 spans 15 amino acids. V lost 2 bases and J 0 bases, leaving 9 bases between the germline ends. The germline CDR1 and CDR2 sequences are LNHDA and SQIVND (reference sequence). CDR3 sequence reads: CASSIRWGSTDTQYF. In DNA, the CDR3 is TGTGCCAGTAGTATACGTTGGGGGAGCACAGATACGCAGTATTTT.

This clonotype came up a few times. In nucleotides, the CDR3 is TGCGCCAGCAGCCAAGTTGGGACAGACTATGGCTACACCTTC. Translated, it gives CASSQVGTDYGYTF. The rearrangement joins TRBV4-1 to TRBJ1-2; 7 nucleotides align to TRBD1. This CDR3 region has 14 residues. CDR1 is MGHRA and CDR2 is YSYEKL in the germline V gene. The V and J ends lost 1 base and 3 bases, in that order; junction bases with no gene match: 2.

This clonotype was seen more than once but under ten times. The chain uses TRBV12-3 or TRBV12-4 and TRBJ1-2, with D possibly TRBD1 on 6 matching bases. Trimming cost V 3 bases and J 8 bases, with 10 bases left between them. The CDR3 has 12 residues. The CDR3 protein is CASSLGAEGYTF. The CDR3 bases are TGTGCCAGCAGTTTGGGGGCGGAAGGCTACACCTTC.

This clonotype occurred a few times. A junction boundary mismatches the germline segment, possibly from a read error. V and J are TRBV4-1 and TRBJ1-4, with a possible D match to TRBD1 (6 bases). CDR1 is MGHRA and CDR2 is YSYEKL in the germline V gene. The CDR3 is 13 residues long. Here the CDR3 DNA reads TGCGCCAGCAGCCAAGCCGACGCCGGACAGAGAGTTTTT. Protein: CASSQADAGQRVF.

The gene calls are TRBV7-9 and TRBJ1-1; D not resolved. The CDR3 is made up of 13 amino acids. CDR1 and CDR2 from the germline V gene are SEHNR and FQNEAQ (reference sequence). V lost 2 bases and J lost 6, with 10 bases in between. The chain's CDR3 is CASSLMSGAEAFF. Written as DNA, the CDR3 is TGTGCCAGCAGCTTAATGAGCGGGGCTGAAGCTTTCTTT.

Only a few counts were recorded for this clonotype. Written as DNA, the CDR3 is TGTGCCAGCAGTGGGGGCCCAGAGACCCAGTACTTC. Translating it yields CASSGGPETQYF. This chain connects TRBV12-3 or TRBV12-4 to TRBJ2-5; D may be TRBD1 (6 bases). The CDR3 runs 12 residues. V was trimmed by 5 bases and J by 4 bases, leaving 8 bases between them.

The chain carries TRBV10-3 and TRBJ2-2; a weak D match, TRBD1 (5 bases). V lost 6 bases and J lost 5, with 19 bases in between. Germline values: CDR1 ENHRY, CDR2 SYGVKD. The CDR3 loop spans 16 amino acids. The CDR3 spells CAISERDSRWTGELFF. CDR3 in DNA: TGTGCCATCAGCGAAAGAGACAGCAGGTGGACCGGGGAGCTGTTTTTT.

This clonotype was seen a handful of times. The chain joins TRBV20-1 to TRBJ2-5; D gene uncertain. The CDR3 loop spans 14 amino acids. Germline CDR1 DFQATT, CDR2 SNEGSKA (reference sequence). V lost 0 bases to trimming and J lost 1 base, with 9 bases between them. The DNA of the CDR3 is TGCAGTGCTAGAGATCGGGCAGGCCAAGAGACCCAGTACTTC. This codes for CSARDRAGQETQYF.

There are a few counts of this clonotype. The chain employs TRBV7-2 and TRBJ1-5, with D possibly TRBD1 on 6 matching bases. Germline lookup yields CDR1 SGHTA and CDR2 FQGNSA. Deletions cut 2 bases from V and 1 base from J, with 9 bases between. This CDR3 is built from 15 residues. As DNA, the CDR3 is TGTGCCAGCAGCTTACCCGACAGGAGCAATCAGCCCCAGCATTTT. This gives the protein CASSLPDRSNQPQHF.

The chain has TRBV28 and TRBJ2-7, with 8 bases aligning to TRBD1. V shed 4 bases and J 2 bases; nucleotides not matched to a gene: 4. Germline V lookup: CDR1 MDHEN, CDR2 SYDVKM. CDR3 length equals 14 residues. In DNA form, the CDR3 reads TGTGCCAGCAGTTCGGCAGGGGGCCCCTACGAGCAGTACGTC. Translation gives CASSSAGGPYEQYV.

The chain links TRBV11-2 to TRBJ1-2, with 7 bases aligning to TRBD1. V shed 3 bases, J shed 0 bases, and the junction held 10 bases outside the gene matches. There are 17 residues in the CDR3. Germline V gives CDR1 SGHAT, CDR2 FQNNGV. CDR3 nucleotide sequence: TGTGCCAGCAGCTTTCAGAAGGGACAGTCAACTAACTATGGCTACACCTTC. This codes for CASSFQKGQSTNYGYTF.

This clonotype has only a few counts. The V gene is TRBV6-2 or TRBV6-3, the J gene TRBJ2-5; D remains ambiguous. V was cut by 2 bases and J by 5 bases, with 6 bases left in between. The CDR3 has 12 amino acids. The germline gives CDR1 MNHEY, CDR2 SVGEGT. CDR3 protein: CASSYPDETQYF. The CDR3 bases are TGTGCCAGCAGTTACCCAGACGAGACCCAGTACTTC.

In this sample, this clonotype turned up a few times. This sequence joins TRBV5-1 and TRBJ2-7, with no clear D. The CDR3 is 13 amino acids. V was shortened by 0 bases and J by 5 bases, with 9 bases between the two germline ends. Germline-derived CDR1 and CDR2 are SGHRS and YFSETQ. Written as DNA, the CDR3 is TGCGCCAGCAGCTTGGGACCGGCCGACGAGCAGTACTTC. The encoded protein is CASSLGPADEQYF.

This clonotype has just a few counts. The chain recombines TRBV29-1 with TRBJ1-2, with D maybe TRBD1 (6 bases). V gave up 3 bases and J gave up 5 bases, with 16 bases separating them. Germline CDR1 reads SQVTM; CDR2 reads ANQGSEA. The length of the CDR3 is 14 residues. The CDR3 loop is CSVDRMGGRYGYTF. CDR3 nucleotide sequence: TGCAGCGTTGATAGGATGGGGGGCCGATATGGCTACACCTTC.

This clonotype was detected only a few times. The chain couples TRBV9 to TRBJ1-1; TRBD1 matches 7 bases. The CDR3 is 15 residues long. Germline V gene lookup returns CDR1 SGDLS and CDR2 YYNGEE. V dropped 2 bases and J dropped 4; count of bases not matched to a gene: 8. CDR3 DNA: TGTGCCAGCAGCGTTGCCACGACAGGGCTCACTGAAGCTTTCTTT. Translation: CASSVATTGLTEAFF.

This clonotype has just a few counts. This sequence joins TRBV20-1 and TRBJ1-6; D gene unclear. V lost 4 bases to trimming and J lost 9 bases, with 10 bases between them. Germline lookup yields CDR1 DFQATT and CDR2 SNEGSKA (reference sequence). The CDR3 consists of 12 residues. The DNA for the CDR3 is TGCAGTGCTACGGAGGGTGGTTCACCCCTCCACTTT. Protein product: CSATEGGSPLHF.

The V call is TRBV28, the J call TRBJ1-2; D is uncertain. The V and J ends lost 5 bases and 3 bases respectively, with 10 bases between them. The CDR3 totals 13 residues. Germline V gene lookup returns CDR1 MDHEN and CDR2 SYDVKM. CDR3 sequence (DNA): TGTGCCAGCAGTCAGGACTCTTACTATGGCTACACCTTC. It yields the protein CASSQDSYYGYTF.

This chain joins TRBV12-3 or TRBV12-4 and TRBJ2-7; no firm D call. V lost 3 bases, J lost 2 bases, and 8 bases lay in between. The CDR3 spans 13 residues. The CDR3 DNA sequence: TGTGCCAGCAGTTTGGAACGCACCTACGAGCAGTACGTC. As protein: CASSLERTYEQYV.

The V and J genes are TRBV18 and TRBJ2-1; D not resolved. The length of the CDR3 is 14 residues. V was clipped by 3 bases and J by 8 bases, with 14 bases between them. Germline CDR1 is KGHSH and CDR2 is LQKENI. The CDR3 DNA reads TGTGCCAGCTCACCTTCAGGCCCCTCGGATGAGCAGTTCTTC. This translates into CASSPSGPSDEQFF. Full variable domain (remainder filled in from reference TRBV18 and TRBJ2-1): NAGVMQNPRHLVRRRGQEARLRCSPMKGHSHVYWYRQLPEEGLKFMVYLQKENIIDESGMPKERFSAEFPKEGPSILRIQQVVRGDSAAYFCASSPSGPSDEQFFGPGTRLTVL.

This clonotype was counted a few times. The chain carries TRBV15 and TRBJ2-6; D not certain. The CDR3 is 15 amino acids. V dropped 1 base and J dropped 2 bases, with 6 bases sitting between them. In germline, CDR1 is LNHNV, CDR2 YYDKDF (reference sequence). The CDR3 region is CATSRGGAGANVLTF. The CDR3 DNA is TGTGCCACCAGCAGAGGTGGGGCTGGGGCCAACGTCCTGACTTTC.